This T cell receptor beta chain appears in the sequencing data of a study of OX40 agonist ivuxolimab in advanced cancers. On the study more broadly: The mean age was approximately 60 years, ranging from about 23 to 79, with 65% to 90% of participants male. Findings of the study overall: Low normalized T-cell clonal expansion was additionally recorded for some nonresponders.

Sequencing was performed with immunoSEQ multiplex PCR; in TCRdb, only in-frame clones are kept and a portion is missing. The sample includes around 80,000 clones, roughly 85% of them seen just once. With regard to this clone: Its antigen is not identified.

V shed 5 bases and J shed 0 bases, with 5 bases lying between them. The CDR3 is made up of 14 amino acids. Germline V lookup: CDR1 LNHDA, CDR2 SQIVND (reference sequence). Blood sampling took place at baseline, cycle 4 day 1, and cycle 7 day 1. The TCR originated in an adult with an advanced solid tumor such as melanoma, head and neck, liver or kidney cancer. The genes are TRBV19 and TRBJ1-6; no clear D. The source was CD4+ or CD8+ T cells sorted from blood, collected in a trial of the OX40 agonist ivuxolimab. The CDR3 protein is CASSGSSYNSPLHF. The CDR3, as DNA: TGTGCCAGTAGTGGCAGCTCCTATAATTCACCCCTCCACTTT. The full variable domain, its missing parts supplied by reference TRBV19 and TRBJ1-6, is DGGITQSPKYLFRKEGQNVTLSCEQNLNHDAMYWYRQDPGQGLRLIYYSQIVNDFQKGDIAEGYSVSREKKESFPLTVTSAQKNPTAFYLCASSGSSYNSPLHFGNGTRLTVT.